The source of this T cell receptor (beta chain) is a study of radiotherapy plus CTLA-4 blockade in lung cancer. Only a few counts were recorded for this clone. Its antigen remains unidentified. Study-level findings and limits: In blood, TCR clones derived from the tumor expanded after radiotherapy plus ipilimumab.

V was pared by 6 bases and J by 4 bases, with 7 bases of the junction left unmatched. This CDR3 contains 14 residues. CDR1 and CDR2 (germline): MNHNS, SASEGT. TCRdb's table, derived via immunoSEQ multiplex PCR, lists solely in-frame clones and lacks some. The repertoire holds over 75,000 clones, 83% seen once, with around 0.9% in the top ten. This chain uses TRBV6-1 with TRBJ1-1, with TRBD1 matching 8 bases. The specimen comprised peripheral blood, sampled from a patient treated with radiotherapy plus ipilimumab. This TCR was recovered from a human donor with non-small cell lung cancer who had stable disease on radiotherapy plus ipilimumab. The CDR3 sequence is CASSDRGKGTEAFF. In nucleotides, the CDR3 is TGTGCCAGCAGCGACAGGGGTAAGGGCACTGAAGCTTTCTTT.